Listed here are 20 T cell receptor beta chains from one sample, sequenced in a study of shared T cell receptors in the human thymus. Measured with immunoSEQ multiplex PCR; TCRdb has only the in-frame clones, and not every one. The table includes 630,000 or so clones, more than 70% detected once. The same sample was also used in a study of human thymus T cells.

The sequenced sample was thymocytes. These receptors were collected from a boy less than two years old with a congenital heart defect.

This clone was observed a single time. The CDR3 bases are TGTGCCAGCAGCTTATCGCCGCTACGGGAGGAGCTCTACAATGAGCAGTTCTTC. It codes for CASSLSPLREELYNEQFF. This chain connects TRBV11-3 to TRBJ2-1; 7 nucleotides line up with TRBD2. Germline CDR1 SGHNT, CDR2 YENEEA. Trimming cost V 2 bases and J 3 bases; bases outside gene matches: 13. The CDR3 has 18 amino acids.

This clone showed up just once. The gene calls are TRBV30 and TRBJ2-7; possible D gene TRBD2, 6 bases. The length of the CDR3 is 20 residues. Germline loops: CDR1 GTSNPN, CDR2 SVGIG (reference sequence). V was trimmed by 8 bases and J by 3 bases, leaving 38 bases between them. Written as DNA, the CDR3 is TGTGCCCCCAAAATAGGAGTTGCGGTTTGTGGACTACTTCTCCACTACGAGCAGTACTTC. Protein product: CAPKIGVAVCGLLLHYEQYF.

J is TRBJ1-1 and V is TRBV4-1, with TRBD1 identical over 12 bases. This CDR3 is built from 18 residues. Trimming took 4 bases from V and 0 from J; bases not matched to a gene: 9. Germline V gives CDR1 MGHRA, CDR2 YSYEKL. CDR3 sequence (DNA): TGCGCCAGCAGCCCGGAGGGACAGGGGGCGGACCTGAACACTGAAGCTTTCTTT. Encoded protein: CASSPEGQGADLNTEAFF.

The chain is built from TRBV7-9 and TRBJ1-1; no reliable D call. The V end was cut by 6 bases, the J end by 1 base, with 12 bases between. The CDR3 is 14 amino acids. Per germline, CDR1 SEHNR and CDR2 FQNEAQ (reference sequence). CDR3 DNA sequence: TGTGCCAGCAGTCAAACGACGGGGAACACTGAAGCTTTCTTT. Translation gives CASSQTTGNTEAFF.

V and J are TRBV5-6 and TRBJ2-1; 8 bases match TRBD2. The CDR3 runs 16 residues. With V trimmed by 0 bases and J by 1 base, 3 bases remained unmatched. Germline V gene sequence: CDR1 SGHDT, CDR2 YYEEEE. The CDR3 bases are TGTGCCAGCAGCTTGGATCCGGGAGGGTCCTACAATGAGCAGTTCTTC. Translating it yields CASSLDPGGSYNEQFF.

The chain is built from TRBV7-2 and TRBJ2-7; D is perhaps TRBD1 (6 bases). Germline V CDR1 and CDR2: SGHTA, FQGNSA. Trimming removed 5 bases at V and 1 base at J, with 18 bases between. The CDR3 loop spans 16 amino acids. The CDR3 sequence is CASSPDSLDRSYEQYF. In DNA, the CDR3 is TGTGCCAGCAGCCCCGACTCCTTAGACAGGTCCTACGAGCAGTACTTC.

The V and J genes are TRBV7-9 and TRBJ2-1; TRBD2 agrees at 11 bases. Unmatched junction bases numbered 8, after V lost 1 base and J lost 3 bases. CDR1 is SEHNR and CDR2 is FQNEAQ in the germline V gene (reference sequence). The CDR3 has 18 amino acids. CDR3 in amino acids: CASSLGSGGAPGYNEQFF. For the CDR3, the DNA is TGTGCCAGCAGCTTAGGTAGCGGGGGGGCCCCCGGCTACAATGAGCAGTTCTTC. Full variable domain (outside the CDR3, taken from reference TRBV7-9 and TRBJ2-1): DTGVSQNPRHKITKRGQNVTFRCDPISEHNRLYWYRQTLGQGPEFLTYFQNEAQLEKSRLLSDRFSAERPKGSFSTLEIQRTEQGDSAMYLCASSLGSGGAPGYNEQFFGPGTRLTVL.

The CDR3 DNA is TGTGCCAGCAGTTTAAACCCCCTCCGGGGAAACGAGCAGTACTTC. Translation gives CASSLNPLRGNEQYF. The chain combines TRBV27 with TRBJ2-7; TRBD2 is a possible D gene (5 bases). Trimming removed 2 bases from V and 5 bases from J, with 16 bases in between. The CDR3 extends over 15 amino acids. Germline assignment: CDR1 MNHEY and CDR2 SMNVEV (reference sequence).

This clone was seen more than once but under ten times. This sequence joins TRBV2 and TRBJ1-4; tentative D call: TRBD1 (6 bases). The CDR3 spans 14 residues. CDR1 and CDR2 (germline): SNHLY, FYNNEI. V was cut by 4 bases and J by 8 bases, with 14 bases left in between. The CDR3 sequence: CASSAGGLEEKLFF. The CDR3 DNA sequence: TGTGCCAGCAGTGCCGGGGGGCTTGAGGAAAAACTGTTTTTT. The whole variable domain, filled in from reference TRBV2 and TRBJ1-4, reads EPEVTQTPSHQVTQMGQEVILRCVPISNHLYFYWYRQILGQKVEFLVSFYNNEISEKSEIFDDQFSVERPDGSNFTLKIRSTKLEDSAMYFCASSAGGLEEKLFFGSGTQLSVL.

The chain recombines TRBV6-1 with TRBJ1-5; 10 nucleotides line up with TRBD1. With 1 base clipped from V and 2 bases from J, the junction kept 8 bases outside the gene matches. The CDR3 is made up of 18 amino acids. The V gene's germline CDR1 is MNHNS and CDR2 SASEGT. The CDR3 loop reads CASSEGGGGTGGNQPQHF. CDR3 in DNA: TGTGCCAGCAGTGAAGGGGGTGGAGGGACAGGGGGCAATCAGCCCCAGCATTTT.

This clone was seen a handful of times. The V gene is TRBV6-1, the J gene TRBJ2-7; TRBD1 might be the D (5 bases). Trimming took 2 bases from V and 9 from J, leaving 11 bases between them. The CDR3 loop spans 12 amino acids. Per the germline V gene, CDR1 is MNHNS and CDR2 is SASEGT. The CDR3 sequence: CASSESEDRQYF. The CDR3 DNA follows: TGTGCCAGCAGTGAATCTGAAGACAGGCAGTACTTC.

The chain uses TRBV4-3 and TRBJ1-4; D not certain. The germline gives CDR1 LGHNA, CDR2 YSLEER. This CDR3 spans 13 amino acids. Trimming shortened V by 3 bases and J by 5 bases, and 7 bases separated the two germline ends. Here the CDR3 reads CASSQEENEKLFF. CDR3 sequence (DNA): TGCGCCAGCAGCCAGGAGGAGAATGAAAAACTGTTTTTT.

CDR3 in DNA: TGTGCCAGCAGCTCTGAAAACCGGGACTCAACAGATACGCAGTATTTT. The encoded protein is CASSSENRDSTDTQYF. The chain has TRBV5-4 and TRBJ2-3, with a tentative D call TRBD2 (6 bases). The CDR3 runs 16 residues. CDR1 and CDR2 (germline): SGHNT, YYREEE (reference sequence). V shed 3 bases and J shed 3 bases, with 17 bases lying between them. The full variable domain, completed using reference TRBV5-4 and TRBJ2-3, is ETGVTQSPTHLIKTRGQQVTLRCSSQSGHNTVSWYQQALGQGPQFIFQYYREEENGRGNFPPRFSGLQFPNYSSELNVNALELDDSALYLCASSSENRDSTDTQYFGPGTRLTVL.

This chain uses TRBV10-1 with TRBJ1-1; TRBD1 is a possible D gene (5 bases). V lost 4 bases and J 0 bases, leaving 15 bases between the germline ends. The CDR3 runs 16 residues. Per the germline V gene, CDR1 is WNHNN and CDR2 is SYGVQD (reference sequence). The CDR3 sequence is CASSARQGGVNTEAFF. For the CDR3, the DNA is TGCGCCAGCAGTGCAAGGCAGGGTGGGGTGAACACTGAAGCTTTCTTT.

CDR3 protein: CASRGNRDRFYTF. As DNA, the CDR3 is TGTGCCAGCAGAGGAAACCGGGATAGATTCTACACCTTC. This sequence joins TRBV25-1 and TRBJ1-2; D is undetermined. V lost 6 bases, J lost 10 bases, and 18 bases lay in between. This CDR3 is 13 amino acids long. Germline V gene lookup returns CDR1 MGHDK and CDR2 SYGVNS.

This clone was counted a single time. The CDR3 spells CASRETGEGQNIQYF. CDR3 nucleotides: TGTGCCAGCAGAGAGACAGGCGAGGGGCAAAACATTCAGTACTTC. The rearrangement uses TRBV28 and TRBJ2-4, with TRBD1 as a possible D gene (6 bases). Per the germline V gene, CDR1 is MDHEN and CDR2 is SYDVKM. Deletions cut 6 bases from V and 5 bases from J, with 17 bases between. This CDR3 contains 15 residues.

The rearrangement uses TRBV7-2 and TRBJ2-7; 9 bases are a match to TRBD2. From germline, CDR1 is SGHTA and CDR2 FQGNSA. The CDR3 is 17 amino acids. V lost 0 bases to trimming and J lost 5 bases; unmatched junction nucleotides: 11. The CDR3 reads CASSLAQRGVVLDEQYF. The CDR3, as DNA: TGTGCCAGCAGCTTAGCGCAGCGGGGGGTGGTTTTAGACGAGCAGTACTTC.

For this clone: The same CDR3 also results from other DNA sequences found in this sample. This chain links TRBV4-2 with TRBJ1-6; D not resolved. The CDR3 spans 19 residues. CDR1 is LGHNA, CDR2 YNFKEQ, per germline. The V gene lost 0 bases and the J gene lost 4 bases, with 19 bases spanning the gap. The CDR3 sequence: CASSQDGRRPEVYNSPLHF. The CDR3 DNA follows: TGTGCCAGCAGCCAAGATGGTCGGAGGCCTGAAGTGTATAATTCACCCCTCCACTTT.

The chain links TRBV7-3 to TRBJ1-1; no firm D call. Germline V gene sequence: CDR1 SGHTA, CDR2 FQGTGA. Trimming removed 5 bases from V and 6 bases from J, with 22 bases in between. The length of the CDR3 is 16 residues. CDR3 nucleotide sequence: TGTGCCAGCAGCCAAAAGCCGGGTGATAGGTGGGCTGAAGCTTTCTTT. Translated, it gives CASSQKPGDRWAEAFF.

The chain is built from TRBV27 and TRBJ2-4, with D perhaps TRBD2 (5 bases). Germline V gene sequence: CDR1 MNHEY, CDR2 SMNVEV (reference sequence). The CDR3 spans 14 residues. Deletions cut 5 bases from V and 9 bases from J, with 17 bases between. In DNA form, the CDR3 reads TGTGCCAGCAGTCCCCGGGGATTGGGTGGCATTCAGTACTTC. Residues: CASSPRGLGGIQYF.